The 29 T cell receptor beta chains given below trace back to one sample, sequenced in a study of T cell repertoires in cytomegalovirus infection (dated by TCRdb to the late 2010s). The reads were generated on an Illumina HiSeq 1500. The public reads were reprocessed in TCRdb via fastp at Q25 and MiXCR, keeping in-frame beta chains. Under each unique CDR3 protein, matching rows form one entry showing the most common genes and DNA. The sample records about half a million distinct CDR3 sequences, about 33% of which are singletons. 15% to 20% of the sample comes from the top ten. Their antigens are not known. This sample's treatment or condition label indicates: in vitro stimulation with specific CMV peptide epitopes to enrich CMV-specific T cells. The specimen comprised cultured PBMCs, sampled from culture after CMV antigen stimulation. These receptors originate from a human donor in good health (CMV status not recorded). Some clones in this sample may be carry-over from other donors' samples.

The chain joins TRBV6-2 or TRBV6-3 to TRBJ2-1, with 15 bases identical to TRBD2. This CDR3 has 17 amino acids. V was clipped by 2 bases and J by 7 bases; unmatched bases: 6. Germline CDR1 reads MNHEY; CDR2 reads SVGEGT. This CDR3 is CASSYTGLAGGRNEQFF. In DNA, the CDR3 is TGTGCCAGCAGTTACACAGGACTAGCGGGAGGGAGGAATGAGCAGTTCTTC.

This clonotype was observed many times. V is TRBV7-2 and J is TRBJ1-3; D remains unclear. The CDR3 is made up of 16 amino acids. Germline CDR1 and CDR2: SGHTA and FQGNSA. V dropped 5 bases and J dropped 0 bases, with 14 bases sitting between them. This chain's CDR3 is CASSPPGRNSGNTIYF. The CDR3 region has the DNA TGTGCCAGCAGCCCCCCCGGACGGAACTCTGGAAACACCATATATTTT.

The chain carries TRBV15 and TRBJ2-1; weak D call: TRBD2 (7 bases). Germline CDR1 LNHNV, CDR2 YYDKDF (reference sequence). The CDR3 is made up of 16 amino acids. Trimming left V 7 bases short and J 0 bases short, with 16 bases between. The CDR3 DNA reads TGTGCCACCACCCGACGGGGGGCTACCTCCTACAATGAGCAGTTCTTC. Translating it yields CATTRRGATSYNEQFF. The full variable domain, with the rest looked up from reference TRBV15 and TRBJ2-1, is DAMVIQNPRYQVTQFGKPVTLSCSQTLNHNVMYWYQQKSSQAPKLLFHYYDKDFNNEADTPDNFQSRRPNTSFCFLDIRSPGLGDTAMYLCATTRRGATSYNEQFFGPGTRLTVL.

The sample holds a few counts of this clonotype. The genes are TRBV12-3 or TRBV12-4 and TRBJ2-5; TRBD2 matches 10 bases. After removal of 1 base from V and 3 bases from J, the junction contained 2 bases not matched to a gene. This CDR3 comprises 15 residues. CDR3 DNA: TGTGCCAGCAGTTTAGGGACTAGCGGAGAAGAGACCCAGTACTTC. Amino acids: CASSLGTSGEETQYF.

This clonotype was found many times. V usage is TRBV7-9 and J usage is TRBJ2-2; either TRBD1 or TRBD2 may supply D (5 bases each). The CDR3 is 16 residues long. CDR1 SEHNR and CDR2 FQNEAQ come from the germline V gene (reference sequence). V lost 5 bases and J 2 bases, leaving 15 bases between the germline ends. This chain's CDR3 is CASSRRDGINTGELFF. DNA for the CDR3: TGTGCCAGCAGCCGCCGGGACGGGATAAACACCGGGGAGCTGTTTTTT.

The chain uses TRBV20-1 and TRBJ2-2, with a weak D call TRBD1 (6 bases). The CDR3 is made up of 14 amino acids. Germline assignment: CDR1 DFQATT and CDR2 SNEGSKA (reference sequence). V was clipped by 6 bases and J by 7 bases, with 18 bases between them. The CDR3 loop reads CSAVGQLGYGELFF. CDR3 DNA: TGCAGTGCCGTCGGACAGCTAGGGTACGGGGAGCTGTTTTTT.

The CDR3 DNA is TGTGCCAGCAGCTTCTGGATGAGCCCCTCCTACAATGAGCAGTTCTTC. Its protein product is CASSFWMSPSYNEQFF. The chain joins TRBV7-2 to TRBJ2-1; D is undetermined. CDR1 and CDR2 from the germline V gene are SGHTA and FQGNSA. This CDR3 is 16 amino acids long. The V and J ends lost 3 bases and 0 bases respectively, with 12 bases between them. Full variable domain (rest looked up from reference TRBV7-2 and TRBJ2-1): GAGVSQSPSNKVTEKGKDVELRCDPISGHTALYWYRQSLGQGLEFLIYFQGNSAPDKSGLPSDRFSAERTGGSVSTLTIQRTQQEDSAVYLCASSFWMSPSYNEQFFGPGTRLTVL.

This clonotype was seen a few times. This chain links TRBV11-2 with TRBJ2-2; 8 nucleotides agree with TRBD2. The CDR3 runs 16 residues. Germline CDR1 and CDR2: SGHAT and FQNNGV. The junction had 5 bases not matched to a gene; V was cut back by 5 bases and J by 0 bases. The CDR3 here is CASSPSGGTNTGELFF. Here the CDR3 DNA reads TGTGCCAGCAGCCCGAGCGGGGGAACGAACACCGGGGAGCTGTTTTTT.

As DNA, the CDR3 is TGTGCCAGCAGCCCGACTAGCGGGTCACAAGAGACCCAGTACTTC. This sequence encodes CASSPTSGSQETQYF. The rearrangement uses TRBV5-4 and TRBJ2-5; 10 bases agree with TRBD2. The V segment lost 4 bases and the J segment 2 bases; nucleotides outside the gene matches: 5. CDR3 length equals 15 residues. CDR1 and CDR2 from the germline V gene are SGHNT and YYREEE (reference sequence).

This chain links TRBV28 with TRBJ2-2, with 8 bases matching TRBD2. Germline lookup yields CDR1 MDHEN and CDR2 SYDVKM. This CDR3 has 12 residues. J was trimmed by 8 bases and V by 7 bases; bases with no gene match: 3. CDR3 sequence (DNA): TGTGCCAGCAAGACTAGCGTTGGGGAGCTGTTTTTT. This encodes CASKTSVGELFF.

The V call is TRBV29-1, the J call TRBJ1-2; TRBD1 matches at 10 bases. CDR3 size: 13 residues. V dropped 4 bases and J dropped 4; count of bases not matched to a gene: 3. Per germline, CDR1 SQVTM and CDR2 ANQGSEA. Written as DNA, the CDR3 is TGCAGCGTTGGGGACAGGGGCGTCTATGGCTACACCTTC. Its protein is CSVGDRGVYGYTF.

The chain recombines TRBV7-2 with TRBJ2-7; D remains ambiguous. Trimming pared 7 bases from V and 4 bases from J, leaving 14 bases between. Germline V gives CDR1 SGHTA, CDR2 FQGNSA. This CDR3 is 13 amino acids long. CDR3 bases: TGTGCCAGCAATACGGAACCTTCTTACGAGCAGTACTTC. Its translation is CASNTEPSYEQYF.

This clonotype has more than one count but fewer than ten. The genes are TRBV7-2 and TRBJ1-4, with TRBD1 as a possible D gene (6 bases). CDR3 length: 13 amino acids. Trimming left V 5 bases short and J 8 bases short, with 12 bases between. Germline V gene sequence: CDR1 SGHTA, CDR2 FQGNSA. The CDR3 sequence is CASSRAGEEKLFF. The CDR3 bases are TGTGCCAGCAGCCGGGCAGGGGAAGAAAAACTGTTTTTT.

This clonotype appeared a few times. The gene calls are TRBV2 and TRBJ2-2; D may be TRBD2 (5 bases). Trimming removed 4 bases at V and 4 bases at J, with 13 bases between. CDR1 and CDR2 (germline): SNHLY, FYNNEI. The CDR3 is 15 residues long. The CDR3 is CASSGGRRVTGELFF. CDR3 DNA sequence: TGTGCCAGCAGTGGTGGGAGACGGGTCACCGGGGAGCTGTTTTTT.

This rearrangement joins TRBV6-2 or TRBV6-3 to TRBJ2-3; D perhaps matches TRBD2 (6 bases). Germline CDR1 reads MNHEY; CDR2 reads SVGEGT. Trimming shortened V by 0 bases and J by 1 base, and 11 bases separated the two germline ends. CDR3 length: 16 residues. The CDR3 region is CASSYSPSVGTDTQYF. DNA of the CDR3: TGTGCCAGCAGTTACTCGCCTAGCGTGGGCACAGATACGCAGTATTTT.

This chain links TRBV11-2 with TRBJ2-2; 9 bases line up with TRBD1. The CDR3 has 16 amino acids. Per the germline V gene, CDR1 is SGHAT and CDR2 is FQNNGV. V dropped 6 bases and J dropped 3; count of bases not matched to a gene: 8. The CDR3 sequence is CASSRPGQGYTGELFF. As DNA, the CDR3 is TGTGCCAGCAGTCGACCGGGACAGGGCTACACCGGGGAGCTGTTTTTT.

The V gene is TRBV15, the J gene TRBJ2-7, with 10 bases aligning to TRBD2. Germline CDR1 and CDR2: LNHNV and YYDKDF (reference sequence). J was trimmed by 7 bases and V by 9 bases; bases with no gene match: 12. This CDR3 comprises 14 residues. The chain's CDR3 is CATPGLAAAEEQYV. The CDR3 DNA sequence: TGTGCCACTCCTGGACTAGCGGCGGCAGAAGAGCAGTACGTC.

The genes are TRBV10-3 and TRBJ1-5; TRBD1 agrees at 8 bases. Unmatched junction bases numbered 2, after V lost 2 bases and J lost 2 bases. Per the germline V gene, CDR1 is ENHRY and CDR2 is SYGVKD. The CDR3 contains 15 residues. The CDR3 is CAISEGQGGNQPQHF. CDR3 bases: TGTGCCATCAGTGAGGGACAGGGAGGCAATCAGCCCCAGCATTTT.

The CDR3 here is CAITEGQRDYGYTF. The CDR3 DNA reads TGTGCCATCACCGAGGGACAGAGAGACTATGGCTACACCTTC. The J gene is TRBJ1-2, the V gene TRBV10-3; 7 bases map to TRBD1. Trimming at V came to 7 bases and at J to 3 bases, leaving 8 bases not matched to a gene. The germline gives CDR1 ENHRY, CDR2 SYGVKD. The CDR3 spans 14 residues.

This clonotype was counted only a few times. The gene calls are TRBV7-6 and TRBJ1-6; TRBD1 aligns across 10 bases. Trimming took 5 bases from V and 10 from J; bases not matched to a gene: 5. Looked up from germline, CDR1 is SGHVS and CDR2 is FNYEAQ. The CDR3 is 14 residues long. CDR3 in DNA: TGTGCCAGCAGCCCTGACAGGGGGCAGTCACCCCTCCACTTT. Its protein is CASSPDRGQSPLHF.

This clonotype was counted between two and nine times. The rearrangement links TRBV7-9 to TRBJ2-2; no reliable D call. V dropped 7 bases and J dropped 5 bases, with 14 bases sitting between them. There are 14 residues in the CDR3. The germline CDR1 and CDR2 sequences are SEHNR and FQNEAQ (reference sequence). DNA for the CDR3: TGTGCCAGCACACCACTCTTGCCTACCGGGGAGCTGTTTTTT. Translated, it gives CASTPLLPTGELFF. Complete variable domain (other parts from reference TRBV7-9 and TRBJ2-2): DTGVSQNPRHKITKRGQNVTFRCDPISEHNRLYWYRQTLGQGPEFLTYFQNEAQLEKSRLLSDRFSAERPKGSFSTLEIQRTEQGDSAMYLCASTPLLPTGELFFGEGSRLTVL.

The chain uses TRBV4-2 and TRBJ1-1, with D hard to call. The V end lost 3 bases, the J end lost 1 base, and 9 bases lay between the germline ends. The CDR3 contains 14 residues. Germline loops: CDR1 LGHNA, CDR2 YNFKEQ. CDR3 protein: CASSQRTGNTEAFF. The CDR3 DNA sequence: TGTGCCAGCAGCCAGCGTACGGGGAACACTGAAGCTTTCTTT.

This clonotype turned up a few times. The CDR3 DNA is TGTGCCAGCAGTTACGGCGGGAGGAACGAGCAGTACGTC. Amino acid sequence: CASSYGGRNEQYV. V is TRBV6-2 or TRBV6-3 and J is TRBJ2-7; 8 nucleotides agree with TRBD2. There are 13 residues in the CDR3. Losses at the gene ends were 2 bases for V and 5 bases for J; bases not matched to a gene: 2. CDR1 and CDR2 (germline): MNHEY, SVGEGT.

This clonotype was detected a few times. V gene TRBV14 combines with J gene TRBJ2-1; 10 nucleotides align to TRBD2. The CDR3 runs to 15 residues. V gave up 4 bases and J gave up 10 bases; unmatched junction bases: 10. Germline-derived CDR1 and CDR2 are SGHDN and FVKESK. DNA for the CDR3: TGTGCCAGCAGCCCCACAGCGGGAGGGCGGGGGGAGCAGTTCTTC. This translates into CASSPTAGGRGEQFF. Full variable domain (outside the CDR3, taken from reference TRBV14 and TRBJ2-1): EAGVTQFPSHSVIEKGQTVTLRCDPISGHDNLYWYRRVMGKEIKFLLHFVKESKQDESGMPNNRFLAERTGGTYSTLKVQPAELEDSGVYFCASSPTAGGRGEQFFGPGTRLTVL.

The V call is TRBV29-1, the J call TRBJ2-3; tentatively, D is TRBD1 (6 bases). Looked up from germline, CDR1 is SQVTM and CDR2 is ANQGSEA. V lost 8 bases and J lost 5, with 14 bases in between. CDR3 length: 12 amino acids. The DNA for the CDR3 is TGCAGCTTTCGTCGGGACAAAGATACGCAGTATTTT. Encoded protein: CSFRRDKDTQYF.

This clonotype was found a few times. This chain connects TRBV6-2 or TRBV6-3 to TRBJ2-7, with D possibly matching TRBD2 (5 bases). This CDR3 spans 15 amino acids. Germline CDR1 MNHEY, CDR2 SVGEGT. Between the trimmed V and J ends, which lost 6 bases and 4 bases, there was a span of 19 bases. The CDR3 sequence is CASRLRAPGEYEQYF. The CDR3 coding sequence is TGTGCCAGCAGGCTCCGGGCCCCCGGGGAATACGAGCAGTACTTC.

This chain links TRBV20-1 with TRBJ2-1; TRBD2 matches 14 bases. Trimming took 4 bases from V and 0 from J; bases not matched to a gene: 8. The CDR3 runs to 18 residues. Germline V CDR1 and CDR2: DFQATT, SNEGSKA (reference sequence). The CDR3 sequence is CSATAGTSGGSSYNEQFF. The CDR3 nucleotides read TGCAGTGCTACGGCCGGGACTAGCGGGGGCAGCTCCTACAATGAGCAGTTCTTC.

V gene TRBV15 combines with J gene TRBJ1-1; no clear D gene. CDR3 length: 13 amino acids. Germline CDR1 reads LNHNV; CDR2 reads YYDKDF (reference sequence). Trimming removed 1 base from V and 8 bases from J, with 11 bases in between. The CDR3 sequence is CATSRAGYREAFF. The CDR3 nucleotides read TGTGCCACCAGCAGAGCTGGGTATCGGGAAGCTTTCTTT.

This clonotype was seen a few times. V and J are TRBV10-3 and TRBJ2-2; 8 bases are shared with TRBD1. V lost 10 bases and J lost 7; bases outside the gene matches: 14. This CDR3 comprises 15 residues. In germline, CDR1 is ENHRY, CDR2 SYGVKD. CDR3 sequence: CATLPGTGTSGELFF. The CDR3 DNA sequence: TGTGCCACGCTCCCGGGGACAGGAACGAGCGGGGAGCTGTTTTTT.